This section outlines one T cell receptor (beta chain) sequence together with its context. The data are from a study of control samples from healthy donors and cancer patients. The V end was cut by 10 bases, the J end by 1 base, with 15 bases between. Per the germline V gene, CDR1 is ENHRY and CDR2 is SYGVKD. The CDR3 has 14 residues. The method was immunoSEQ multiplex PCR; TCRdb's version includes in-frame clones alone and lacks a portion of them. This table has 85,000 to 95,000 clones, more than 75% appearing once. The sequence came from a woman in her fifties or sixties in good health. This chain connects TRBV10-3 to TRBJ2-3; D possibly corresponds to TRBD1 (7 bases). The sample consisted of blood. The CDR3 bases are TGTGCCACAGGGGGGCGGGCTCGCACAGATACGCAGTATTTT. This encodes CATGGRARTDTQYF.